The 20 T cell receptor beta chains given below trace back to one sample, sequenced in a study of post-analysis software for immune sequencing data (dated by TCRdb to the mid-2010s). Their cognate antigens are unknown. Receptor amplification or capture employed PCR. The sequencer was an Illumina HiSeq 2500. To reduce PCR and sequencing biases, unique molecular identifiers were incorporated into the TCR beta cDNA libraries. The public reads were quality trimmed at Q25 with fastp and then assembled into clones with MiXCR by TCRdb, keeping productive beta chains. All rows with the same CDR3 protein become a single entry with the most common DNA and genes. Recorded for this sample are approximately 730,000 distinct CDR3 sequences; more than 45% of them occurred a single time. The ten biggest clones cover 4.9% of the sample. Results and caveats for the whole study, not just this receptor: Significantly higher frequencies in patients than in controls were found for roughly 5 TRBV segments, including TRBV5-6, TRBV5-1 and TRBV20-1.

Material: blood. The receptors come from a girl aged 5-17 years with multiple sclerosis.

The chain employs TRBV6-1 and TRBJ2-1, with 11 nucleotides matching TRBD2. TRBJ2-7 matches the DNA end more closely, so the J call is doubtful. CDR3 length: 20 residues. CDR1 is MNHNS and CDR2 is SASEGT in the germline V gene. The CDR3 DNA reads as TGTGCCGGCCGCCTGTTACACCCTAGCGGGAGGCCTGGCTCCTACAATGAGCAGTACTTC. It encodes CAGRLLHPSGRPGSYNEQYF.

This clonotype has more than one count but fewer than ten. The chain combines TRBV28 with TRBJ1-2; D is possibly TRBD1 (5 bases). CDR1 is MDHEN and CDR2 is SYDVKM in the germline V gene. V dropped 5 bases and J dropped 3 bases, with 19 bases sitting between them. There are 16 residues in the CDR3. CDR3 DNA: TGTGCCAGCAGTACCTTTATGGGGGAGAGAGACTATGGCTACACCTTC. Translated, it gives CASSTFMGERDYGYTF.

This clonotype was recorded many times. The chain has TRBV20-1 and TRBJ2-7; D unresolved. This CDR3 region has 13 residues. V was cut by 5 bases and J by 6 bases, with 17 bases left in between. The germline CDR1 and CDR2 sequences are DFQATT and SNEGSKA (reference sequence). The CDR3 DNA is TGCAGTGCTGCCATTGGAAGGGTTAGCGAGCAGTACTTC. Its translation: CSAAIGRVSEQYF.

In this sample, this clonotype turned up a few times. The rearrangement joins TRBV11-2 to TRBJ2-3, with 11 positions matching TRBD2. The CDR3 has 17 residues. Trimming removed 5 bases from V and 0 bases from J; junction bases left unmatched: 7. Germline V CDR1 and CDR2: SGHAT, FQNNGV. DNA for the CDR3: TGTGCCAGCAGCACCCAAGGACTAGCGGGCAGCACAGATACGCAGTATTTT. Protein: CASSTQGLAGSTDTQYF.

This rearrangement joins TRBV9 to TRBJ1-1; TRBD1 matches at 10 bases. Trimming took 0 bases from V and 4 from J; bases not matched to a gene: 6. The CDR3 has 16 amino acids. Germline CDR1 is SGDLS and CDR2 is YYNGEE. The CDR3 sequence is CASSVGGTGAITEAFF. The CDR3 DNA is TGTGCCAGCAGCGTAGGGGGGACAGGGGCGATCACTGAAGCTTTCTTT.

The V gene is TRBV5-1, the J gene TRBJ2-4; TRBD1 is a possible D gene (5 bases). Germline loops: CDR1 SGHRS, CDR2 YFSETQ. V lost 4 bases and J 6 bases, leaving 20 bases between the germline ends. The CDR3 runs to 16 residues. The CDR3 region is CASSPSPGRAVNIQYF. As DNA, the CDR3 is TGCGCCAGCAGCCCATCTCCTGGCAGGGCCGTAAACATTCAGTACTTC.

V is TRBV20-1 and J is TRBJ2-5, with a possible D match to TRBD2 (5 bases). The J call could be wrong; TRBJ2-7 is a better fit for the DNA end. The CDR3 spans 16 residues. Germline V gene data show CDR1 as DFQATT and CDR2 as SNEGSKA (reference sequence). The CDR3 region is CSARFPPGTTTLEQYF. The DNA of the CDR3 is TGCAGTGCTAGATTCCCTCCGGGAACCACGACCCTCGAGCAGTACTTC.

CDR3 sequence reads: CSASVSGLAGINEQFF. The CDR3 nucleotides read TGCAGTGCTAGCGTCTCGGGACTAGCGGGTATCAATGAGCAGTTCTTC. V and J are TRBV20-1 and TRBJ2-1; 12 nucleotides line up with TRBD2. V was pared by 3 bases and J by 6 bases, with 9 bases of the junction left unmatched. The CDR3 runs to 16 residues. The V gene's germline CDR1 is DFQATT and CDR2 SNEGSKA (reference sequence).

The table lists this clonotype with many counts. The V gene is TRBV29-1, the J gene TRBJ2-5; D may be TRBD1 (6 bases). This CDR3 has 14 residues. V was trimmed by 4 bases and J by 2 bases, leaving 14 bases between them. From germline, CDR1 is SQVTM and CDR2 ANQGSEA. The CDR3 DNA is TGCAGCGTTGGCCACGGGACACTTCAAGAGACCCAGTACTTC. This sequence encodes CSVGHGTLQETQYF.

This clonotype was recorded a few times. The chain recombines TRBV20-1 with TRBJ2-3, with TRBD2 matching 12 bases. Germline values: CDR1 DFQATT, CDR2 SNEGSKA (reference sequence). V lost 2 bases and J lost 0; bases outside the gene matches: 0. CDR3 size: 15 residues. The DNA of the CDR3 is TGCAGTGCTAGACTAGCGGGAGGGAGCACAGATACGCAGTATTTT. The encoded protein is CSARLAGGSTDTQYF.

This clonotype occurred a few times. The chain recombines TRBV20-1 with TRBJ1-2; TRBD1 agrees at 9 bases. The CDR3 loop spans 15 amino acids. Germline V gives CDR1 DFQATT, CDR2 SNEGSKA (reference sequence). The trim removed 5 bases at V and 2 bases at J, leaving 9 bases unmatched. The CDR3 loop is CSARASGTGNYGYTF. DNA of the CDR3: TGCAGTGCTCGCGCGTCCGGGACAGGGAACTATGGCTACACCTTC.

V is TRBV27 and J is TRBJ2-5, with D unresolved. With 5 bases removed from V and 3 bases from J, the gap between germline ends came to 10 bases. The CDR3 consists of 13 residues. The germline gives CDR1 MNHEY, CDR2 SMNVEV (reference sequence). In nucleotides, the CDR3 is TGTGCCAGCAGTATCAGGCGAGAAGAGACCCAGTACTTC. Translated: CASSIRREETQYF.

The genes are TRBV6-2 or TRBV6-3 and TRBJ1-4; D may be TRBD1 (6 bases). With 2 bases removed from V and 3 bases from J, the gap between germline ends came to 16 bases. CDR3 size: 17 residues. In germline, CDR1 is MNHEY, CDR2 SVGEGT. The CDR3 region is CASSYRTAFVANEKLFF. The DNA for the CDR3 is TGTGCCAGCAGTTACCGGACAGCCTTTGTGGCTAATGAAAAACTGTTTTTT.

The table lists this clonotype with many counts. The CDR3 nucleotides read TGTGCCAGCAGCGCCCCCGGGTCGGGAGTCAACGAGCAGTACTTC. It translates to CASSAPGSGVNEQYF. The chain joins TRBV7-8 to TRBJ2-7; D might be TRBD2 (6 bases). This CDR3 region has 15 residues. With 5 bases removed from V and 5 bases from J, the gap between germline ends came to 19 bases. Per germline, CDR1 SGHVS and CDR2 FQNEAQ. Full variable domain (rest looked up from reference TRBV7-8 and TRBJ2-7): GAGVSQSPRYKVAKRGQDVALRCDPISGHVSLFWYQQALGQGPEFLTYFQNEAQLDKSGLPSDRFFAERPEGSVSTLKIQRTQQEDSAVYLCASSAPGSGVNEQYFGPGTRLTVT.

The chain employs TRBV5-5 and TRBJ2-5; 10 bases are shared with TRBD2. TRBJ2-7 explains the end of the DNA better; the J call may be wrong. CDR1 and CDR2 from the germline V gene are SGHKS and YYEKEE (reference sequence). This CDR3 comprises 17 residues. The CDR3 DNA sequence: TGTGCCAGCACCCGTGCGGTGCTAGCGGGAGTAGGATACGAGCAGTACTTC. Protein sequence: CASTRAVLAGVGYEQYF.

This clonotype was seen more than once but under ten times. This CDR3 reads CASSSTVLYEQYF. CDR3 DNA: TGTGCCAGCAGCTCGACTGTCCTCTACGAGCAGTACTTC. The J gene is TRBJ2-7, the V gene TRBV7-2; D not certain. V was clipped by 4 bases and J by 3 bases, with 10 bases between them. Germline CDR1 and CDR2: SGHTA and FQGNSA. CDR3 length: 13 residues.

The chain recombines TRBV28 with TRBJ1-2; D is unclear. CDR1 is MDHEN, CDR2 SYDVKM, per germline. Trimming shortened V by 2 bases and J by 1 base, and 5 bases separated the two germline ends. The CDR3 is made up of 13 amino acids. Here the CDR3 reads CASSLASNYGYTF. The CDR3 DNA reads TGTGCCAGCAGTTTAGCCAGTAACTATGGCTACACCTTC.

This clonotype was seen only a few times. The chain is built from TRBV4-1 and TRBJ2-7, with D perhaps matching TRBD2 (5 bases). CDR1 is MGHRA and CDR2 is YSYEKL in the germline V gene. The CDR3 consists of 13 residues. V shed 3 bases and J shed 2 bases, with 8 bases lying between them. This chain's CDR3 is CASSHEEAYEQYF. The CDR3 bases are TGCGCCAGCAGCCACGAGGAGGCCTACGAGCAGTACTTC.

The V and J genes are TRBV6-5 and TRBJ1-2; D gene unclear. The CDR3 has 12 amino acids. The germline V gene encodes CDR1 MNHEY and CDR2 SVGAGI. V was shortened by 8 bases and J by 6 bases, with 13 bases between the two germline ends. CDR3 residues: CASGTRTHGYTF. The CDR3, as DNA: TGTGCCAGCGGTACCAGGACCCATGGCTACACCTTC.

This clonotype has more than one count but fewer than ten. The chain uses TRBV6-2 or TRBV6-3 and TRBJ2-4, with 12 bases matching TRBD2. V trimming: 5 bases; J trimming: 7 bases; junction bases outside the gene matches: 9. The CDR3 spans 16 residues. Looked up from germline, CDR1 is MNHEY and CDR2 is SVGEGT. CDR3 nucleotide sequence: TGTGCCAGCAGTCCCCACACCGGGACTAGCGGGAACATTCAGTACTTC. Translating it yields CASSPHTGTSGNIQYF.